Presented here are 20 T cell receptor beta chains from one specimen sequenced in a study of blood T cell repertoires in COVID-19. Profiled with immunoSEQ multiplex PCR; TCRdb holds only in-frame clones, not every one. The top ten hold 0.8% to 1.2% of the sample, which has roughly 160,000 clones, approximately 84% seen once. What was sequenced was peripheral blood. The receptors originated from a man aged 35-49 years with acute or convalescent COVID-19.

V is TRBV6-1 and J is TRBJ2-3, with TRBD1 matching 8 bases. V lost 4 bases to trimming and J lost 5 bases; unmatched junction nucleotides: 11. Germline V CDR1 and CDR2: MNHNS, SASEGT. This CDR3 is 16 amino acids long. CDR3: CASSVLSGTGKDTQYF. Here the CDR3 DNA reads TGTGCCAGCAGTGTTCTTTCCGGGACAGGTAAAGATACGCAGTATTTT.

The chain recombines TRBV7-3 with TRBJ1-1; 7 bases are a match to TRBD1. The J segment lost 4 bases and the V segment lost 5 bases, leaving 4 bases of the junction unmatched. CDR3 size: 13 residues. Germline V gene lookup returns CDR1 SGHTA and CDR2 FQGTGA. CDR3 DNA sequence: TGTGCCAGCAGCCCTACAGGGGCCACTGAAGCTTTCTTT. Amino acids: CASSPTGATEAFF. Looking up the rest from reference TRBV7-3 and TRBJ1-1 gives the full variable domain: GAGVSQTPSNKVTEKGKYVELRCDPISGHTALYWYRQSLGQGPEFLIYFQGTGAADDSGLPNDRFFAVRPEGSVSTLKIQRTERGDSAVYLCASSPTGATEAFFGQGTRLTVV.

This clone was detected once. This CDR3 is CASKGQGATYEQYF. CDR3 DNA sequence: TGCGCCAGCAAGGGCCAGGGTGCGACCTACGAGCAGTACTTC. The chain carries TRBV5-1 and TRBJ2-7, with D perhaps TRBD1 (5 bases). From germline, CDR1 is SGHRS and CDR2 YFSETQ. The germline V and J ends were trimmed by 6 bases and 2 bases, with 15 bases remaining between them. CDR3 length: 14 amino acids.

In its sample, this clone was seen once. The chain joins TRBV24-1 to TRBJ2-3, with 11 bases lining up with TRBD2. Germline V gene sequence: CDR1 KGHDR, CDR2 SFDVKD. The junction had 1 base not matched to a gene; V was cut back by 0 bases and J by 3 bases. This CDR3 comprises 16 residues. CDR3 sequence (DNA): TGTGCCACCAGTGATTTGGCTAGCGGGGGGACAGATACGCAGTATTTT. Residues: CATSDLASGGTDTQYF.

The J gene is TRBJ2-7, the V gene TRBV3-1 (or the pseudogene TRBV3-2); 12 bases are a match to TRBD2. Per the germline V gene, CDR1 is LGHDT and CDR2 is YNNKEL (reference sequence). This CDR3 has 16 amino acids. Unmatched junction bases numbered 9, after V lost 3 bases and J lost 6 bases. CDR3 sequence: CASSQRLAGGRREQYF. CDR3 DNA sequence: TGTGCCAGCAGCCAGAGGCTAGCGGGGGGGCGACGCGAGCAGTACTTC.

The rearrangement uses TRBV3-1 (or the pseudogene TRBV3-2) and TRBJ1-1; D not resolved. Trimming pared 5 bases from V and 10 bases from J, leaving 17 bases between. This CDR3 contains 13 residues. Germline CDR1 reads LGHDT; CDR2 reads YNNKEL (reference sequence). The chain's CDR3 is CASSSDWREGAFF. The CDR3 region has the DNA TGTGCCAGCAGCTCAGATTGGAGGGAGGGAGCTTTCTTT.

The rearrangement joins TRBV12-3 or TRBV12-4 to TRBJ1-2; D is possibly TRBD1 (5 bases). Trimming stripped 5 bases from V and 4 bases from J, with 8 bases between. This CDR3 has 12 amino acids. The CDR3 sequence is CASSLDSYGYTF. DNA of the CDR3: TGTGCCAGCAGTCTTGACAGCTATGGCTACACCTTC.

The chain uses TRBV5-4 and TRBJ2-7, with TRBD1 identical over 8 bases. Germline V gene sequence: CDR1 SGHNT, CDR2 YYREEE (reference sequence). With V trimmed by 5 bases and J by 0 bases, 7 bases remained unmatched. This CDR3 contains 15 residues. CDR3 sequence: CASRAGTGSSYEQYF. CDR3 coding DNA: TGTGCCAGCAGGGCCGGGACAGGAAGCTCCTACGAGCAGTACTTC.

CDR3 protein: CASSPKLTSGGLPRDTQYF. CDR3 nucleotide sequence: TGTGCCAGCAGTCCGAAACTCACTAGCGGGGGTCTACCTAGGGATACGCAGTATTTT. V usage is TRBV6-6 and J usage is TRBJ2-3; 11 bases line up with TRBD2. The V gene end was trimmed by 5 bases and the J gene end by 6 bases; junction bases not matched to a gene: 19. The CDR3 runs 19 residues. CDR1 is MNHNY, CDR2 SVGAGI, per germline (reference sequence).

This rearrangement joins TRBV5-8 to TRBJ1-3; maybe TRBD1 (5 bases). Trimming shortened V by 2 bases and J by 0 bases, and 12 bases separated the two germline ends. Germline CDR1 reads SGHTS; CDR2 reads YDEGEE. The CDR3 runs to 16 residues. The CDR3 nucleotides are TGTGCCAGCAGCTTAGACAGCTATTTCTCTGGAAACACCATATATTTT. Translating gives CASSLDSYFSGNTIYF.

Details on this clone: The germline gene is not matched at one end of the junction; a read error may be the cause. CDR3 sequence (DNA): TGTGCTAGCAGCCCCCCAGCGGGGGACCAAGAGACCCAGTACTTC. Its translation is CASSPPAGDQETQYF. J is TRBJ2-5 and V is TRBV7-7, with TRBD2 identical over 8 bases. Germline values: CDR1 SSHAT, CDR2 FNYEAQ (reference sequence). This CDR3 contains 15 residues.

On this clone: The same CDR3 arises from other DNA sequences in this sample as well. The chain is built from TRBV5-1 and TRBJ2-7; possibly TRBD1 for D (5 bases). There are 14 residues in the CDR3. V was cut by 0 bases and J by 2 bases, with 9 bases left in between. Germline V gene data show CDR1 as SGHRS and CDR2 as YFSETQ. CDR3 bases: TGCGCCAGCAGCTTGGCCCCAGGGACCTACGAGCAGTACTTC. Its translation is CASSLAPGTYEQYF.

This clone was recorded a few times. The chain employs TRBV6-6 and TRBJ2-1; TRBD2 matches at 10 bases. Germline V gene sequence: CDR1 MNHNY, CDR2 SVGAGI (reference sequence). V trimming: 5 bases; J trimming: 4 bases; junction bases outside the gene matches: 5. This CDR3 contains 15 residues. CDR3: CASSDGLAEYNEQFF. Here the CDR3 DNA reads TGTGCCAGCAGTGACGGACTAGCGGAGTACAATGAGCAGTTCTTC.

J is TRBJ1-5 and V is TRBV19; D unclear. This CDR3 spans 15 amino acids. CDR1 and CDR2 from the germline V gene are LNHDA and SQIVND (reference sequence). V shed 7 bases and J shed 0 bases, with 13 bases lying between them. CDR3 region: CASMPTRNSNQPQHF. The CDR3 region has the DNA TGTGCCAGTATGCCGACACGCAATAGCAATCAGCCCCAGCATTTT.

The V and J genes are TRBV6-6 and TRBJ2-7; 12 bases map to TRBD2. Germline V gene data show CDR1 as MNHNY and CDR2 as SVGAGI (reference sequence). The CDR3 loop spans 14 amino acids. Unmatched junction bases numbered 7, after V lost 8 bases and J lost 5 bases. As DNA, the CDR3 is TGTGCCAGCTCTTTGACTAGCGGGGGAAACGAGCAGTACTTC. Protein: CASSLTSGGNEQYF.

This rearrangement joins TRBV7-6 to TRBJ1-3; 8 nucleotides agree with TRBD1. This CDR3 spans 16 amino acids. With 1 base clipped from V and 1 base from J, the junction kept 3 bases outside the gene matches. Germline values: CDR1 SGHVS, CDR2 FNYEAQ. Here the CDR3 reads CASSLVGQGSGNTIYF. Here the CDR3 DNA reads TGTGCCAGCAGCTTAGTTGGACAGGGTTCTGGAAACACCATATATTTT.

The rearrangement uses TRBV27 and TRBJ2-3, with 13 positions matching TRBD2. V dropped 8 bases and J dropped 3; count of bases not matched to a gene: 11. Looked up from germline, CDR1 is MNHEY and CDR2 is SMNVEV (reference sequence). The CDR3 extends over 17 amino acids. CDR3 amino acids: CASGQMGLAGPTDTQYF. The CDR3 DNA sequence: TGTGCCAGCGGCCAGATGGGACTAGCGGGACCGACAGATACGCAGTATTTT.

V is TRBV9 and J is TRBJ1-6; D unresolved. CDR1 and CDR2 from the germline V gene are SGDLS and YYNGEE. CDR3 length equals 15 residues. Deletions cut 4 bases from V and 7 bases from J, with 15 bases between. DNA for the CDR3: TGTGCCAGCAGCCCCTTTTGGGGAGTAAATTCACCCCTCCACTTT. The encoded protein is CASSPFWGVNSPLHF. Based on the CDR3 plus reference TRBV9 and TRBJ1-6, the full variable domain is DSGVTQTPKHLITATGQRVTLRCSPRSGDLSVYWYQQSLDQGLQFLIQYYNGEERAKGNILERFSAQQFPDLHSELNLSSLELGDSALYFCASSPFWGVNSPLHFGNGTRLTVT.

The V call is TRBV28, the J call TRBJ1-2; a possible D gene is TRBD1 (5 bases). Germline V gene sequence: CDR1 MDHEN, CDR2 SYDVKM. The germline V and J ends were trimmed by 2 bases and 2 bases, with 15 bases remaining between them. The CDR3 consists of 16 residues. This CDR3 is CASSLGLTDRNYGYTF. The CDR3 bases are TGTGCCAGCAGTTTAGGCCTAACAGACAGAAACTATGGCTACACCTTC.

This clone was recorded a few times. This chain uses TRBV28 with TRBJ1-1, with D maybe TRBD1 (5 bases). Germline V CDR1 and CDR2: MDHEN, SYDVKM. The CDR3 totals 14 residues. The ends were cut back, 6 bases at V and 7 bases at J, with 18 bases in the middle. CDR3 nucleotide sequence: TGTGCCAGCAGCCTTATACGCCAGGGCGTTGAAGCTTTCTTT. Translated, it gives CASSLIRQGVEAFF.